These 14 T cell receptor beta chains were sequenced from one sample in a study of cytotoxic CD8 clonotypes in ibrutinib-treated CLL (dated by TCRdb to the early 2020s). The library came from the immunoSEQ multiplex PCR assay. TCRdb holds this immuneACCESS table with in-frame rearrangements only. Some clones are missing; in checked studies, unresolved V genes explain under half, and the rest has no known cause. This sample lists 150,000 to 200,000 clones; over 60% were detected once. The top ten clonotypes cover under 15% of the sample. The time point label on this specimen signifies: approximately 2 years on ibrutinib. This specimen was PBMCs, taken after 24 months of ibrutinib treatment. These TCRs come from a human donor with chronic lymphocytic leukemia.

In this sample, this clone turned up once. The chain uses TRBV5-6 and TRBJ2-7; no clear D. Germline loops: CDR1 SGHDT, CDR2 YYEEEE. CDR3 length: 16 residues. With 0 bases removed from V and 2 bases from J, the gap between germline ends came to 15 bases. The CDR3 region is CASSLGLRQAAYEQYF. Here the CDR3 DNA reads TGTGCCAGCAGCTTGGGTTTACGGCAGGCTGCCTACGAGCAGTACTTC. Together with reference TRBV5-6 and TRBJ2-7, the CDR3 gives the full variable domain: DAGVTQSPTHLIKTRGQQVTLRCSPKSGHDTVSWYQQALGQGPQFIFQYYEEEERQRGNFPDRFSGHQFPNYSSELNVNALLLGDSALYLCASSLGLRQAAYEQYFGPGTRLTVT.

The chain links TRBV15 to TRBJ1-4; 9 nucleotides line up with TRBD1. This CDR3 has 15 residues. The V segment lost 2 bases and the J segment 13 bases; nucleotides outside the gene matches: 11. Germline loops: CDR1 LNHNV, CDR2 YYDKDF (reference sequence). The CDR3 loop is CATSRSYRGLGGLFF. In nucleotides, the CDR3 is TGTGCCACCAGCAGATCATACAGGGGGCTGGGCGGACTGTTTTTT.

This clone was picked up a small number of times. The rearrangement links TRBV7-8 to TRBJ1-5; TRBD1 is a possible D gene (6 bases). V was shortened by 5 bases and J by 11 bases, with 13 bases between the two germline ends. CDR3 size: 12 residues. CDR1 and CDR2 (germline): SGHVS, FQNEAQ. CDR3 nucleotide sequence: TGTGCCAGCAGCGCGCCGAGGGGGACCCAGCATTTT. The encoded protein is CASSAPRGTQHF.

The table lists this clone with a few counts. The V call is TRBV29-1, the J call TRBJ1-2, with TRBD1 identical over 8 bases. Germline V gene data show CDR1 as SQVTM and CDR2 as ANQGSEA. Losses at the gene ends were 4 bases for V and 4 bases for J; bases not matched to a gene: 2. This CDR3 has 12 amino acids. The CDR3 is CSVVDRVYGYTF. CDR3 bases: TGCAGCGTTGTGGACAGGGTCTATGGCTACACCTTC.

The CDR3 spells CASSLGLPSGVDEQFF. CDR3 DNA: TGCGCCAGCAGCTTGGGGTTACCGTCGGGAGTCGATGAGCAGTTCTTC. The gene calls are TRBV5-1 and TRBJ2-1, with D tentatively TRBD2 (6 bases). In germline, CDR1 is SGHRS, CDR2 YFSETQ. V lost 0 bases, J lost 8 bases, and 18 bases lay in between. This CDR3 contains 16 residues.

This rearrangement joins TRBV6-5 to TRBJ2-7; 7 positions agree with TRBD2. This CDR3 comprises 15 residues. The V and J ends lost 2 bases and 6 bases, in that order; junction bases with no gene match: 10. Germline values: CDR1 MNHEY, CDR2 SVGAGI. Here the CDR3 DNA reads TGTGCCAGCAGTTACGCGGCGGGAGTAAATCTCGAGCAGTACTTC. Its protein product is CASSYAAGVNLEQYF.

The CDR3 loop reads CASSLMAPSSYNEQFF. DNA of the CDR3: TGTGCCAGCAGCTTAATGGCCCCGAGCTCCTACAATGAGCAGTTCTTC. The rearrangement uses TRBV7-3 and TRBJ2-1, with D unresolved. Germline V gives CDR1 SGHTA, CDR2 FQGTGA. The CDR3 has 16 amino acids. V lost 1 base to trimming and J lost 0 bases, with 10 bases between them.

The chain combines TRBV5-6 with TRBJ1-2; D gene unclear. The CDR3 runs 12 residues. Germline CDR1 is SGHDT and CDR2 is YYEEEE. V lost 4 bases, J lost 7 bases, and 11 bases lay in between. The CDR3 DNA is TGTGCCAGCAGCCAAAGGTACAGTGGCTACACCTTC. Translating it yields CASSQRYSGYTF. Complete variable domain (other parts from reference TRBV5-6 and TRBJ1-2): DAGVTQSPTHLIKTRGQQVTLRCSPKSGHDTVSWYQQALGQGPQFIFQYYEEEERQRGNFPDRFSGHQFPNYSSELNVNALLLGDSALYLCASSQRYSGYTFGSGTRLTVV.

The chain uses TRBV7-9 and TRBJ1-5; 8 nucleotides line up with TRBD1. The CDR3 loop spans 13 amino acids. CDR1 and CDR2 (germline): SEHNR, FQNEAQ (reference sequence). The trim removed 4 bases at V and 11 bases at J, leaving 7 bases unmatched. The CDR3 bases are TGTGCCAGCAGCTCGCCGACAGGGGCAGCCCAGCATTTT. Translating gives CASSSPTGAAQHF.

The chain recombines TRBV5-1 with TRBJ2-7, with a tentative D call TRBD2 (7 bases). V dropped 2 bases and J dropped 5 bases, with 11 bases sitting between them. Germline-derived CDR1 and CDR2 are SGHRS and YFSETQ. This CDR3 has 13 amino acids. CDR3 sequence: CASSFGRGDEQYF. CDR3 coding DNA: TGCGCCAGCAGCTTTGGGAGGGGGGACGAGCAGTACTTC.

The table lists this clone with a few counts. The chain couples TRBV7-9 to TRBJ1-2, with a weak D call TRBD1 (6 bases). Germline CDR1 is SEHNR and CDR2 is FQNEAQ (reference sequence). The CDR3 is 15 amino acids. The V gene lost 1 base and the J gene lost 7 bases, with 16 bases spanning the gap. CDR3 nucleotides: TGTGCCAGCAGCTTAGGACAGGCTCCAACTGGTGGCTACACCTTC. Translating it yields CASSLGQAPTGGYTF.

The gene calls are TRBV28 and TRBJ1-4; 7 nucleotides line up with TRBD1. The V segment lost 6 bases and the J segment 6 bases; nucleotides outside the gene matches: 7. Looked up from germline, CDR1 is MDHEN and CDR2 is SYDVKM. The CDR3 runs to 14 residues. The CDR3, as DNA: TGTGCCAGCAGCACACAGGGGTCGGATGAAAAACTGTTTTTT. Its protein is CASSTQGSDEKLFF.

The chain is built from TRBV6-5 and TRBJ2-7; 12 bases align to TRBD2. This CDR3 comprises 15 residues. CDR1 is MNHEY and CDR2 is SVGAGI in the germline V gene. The junction had 9 bases not matched to a gene; V was cut back by 7 bases and J by 5 bases. The CDR3 reads CASTFETSGSHEQYF. CDR3 nucleotides: TGTGCCAGCACCTTCGAGACTAGCGGGAGCCACGAGCAGTACTTC.

This clone was picked up one time. The J gene is TRBJ2-3, the V gene TRBV6-6; no clear D. Germline V gives CDR1 MNHNY, CDR2 SVGAGI (reference sequence). Trimming took off 6 bases at V and 1 base at J, with 11 bases between the two ends. The CDR3 totals 14 residues. The CDR3 sequence is CASRVRRGTDTQYF. The CDR3 nucleotides read TGTGCCAGCAGGGTTCGTAGGGGCACAGATACGCAGTATTTT.